Presented here are 32 T cell receptor beta chains from one specimen sequenced in a study of shared clonotypes between healthy human individuals. Cells designated naive CD8 were CD45RO-negative and were positively selected for CCR7, with terminally differentiated effector memory CD45RA+ cells excluded. Some clones are missing from TCRdb's copy, which holds only in-frame ones; the method was immunoSEQ multiplex PCR. The table has millions of clones, around 93% seen once. Source material: naive CD8+ T cells from PBMCs. The receptors come from a man aged 18 to 30 in good health. Some clones in this sample may be carry-over from other donors' samples.

The chain links TRBV7-9 to TRBJ2-4, with D perhaps TRBD1 (6 bases). CDR1 and CDR2 (germline): SEHNR, FQNEAQ (reference sequence). The CDR3 is 14 residues long. Trimming pared 5 bases from V and 10 bases from J, leaving 18 bases between. Here the CDR3 reads CASSASITGIIQYF. The CDR3 DNA follows: TGTGCCAGCAGCGCATCCATTACAGGGATAATTCAGTACTTC.

The J gene is TRBJ1-1, the V gene TRBV15, with 8 nucleotides matching TRBD1. V was clipped by 9 bases and J by 4 bases; unmatched bases: 10. CDR1 is LNHNV, CDR2 YYDKDF, per germline (reference sequence). There are 14 residues in the CDR3. The CDR3 DNA follows: TGTGCCACTAGAAGCAGGGGGCTTGGCACTGAAGCTTTCTTT. Encoded protein: CATRSRGLGTEAFF.

The chain uses TRBV2 and TRBJ2-7; 7 nucleotides align to TRBD2. Trimming took 6 bases from V and 0 from J; bases not matched to a gene: 11. CDR3 size: 16 residues. Germline V gene data show CDR1 as SNHLY and CDR2 as FYNNEI. In nucleotides, the CDR3 is TGTGCCAGCAGCGCCTGGGGAGCGGGACTCTCCTACGAGCAGTACTTC. Protein product: CASSAWGAGLSYEQYF.

This clone came up once. The V call is TRBV11-2, the J call TRBJ2-3; 9 nucleotides match TRBD2. The CDR3 length is 16 residues. The junction had 7 bases not matched to a gene; V was cut back by 0 bases and J by 6 bases. From germline, CDR1 is SGHAT and CDR2 FQNNGV. The chain's CDR3 is CASSLDTSGLGDTQYF. In nucleotides, the CDR3 is TGTGCCAGCAGCTTAGACACTAGCGGGCTGGGGGATACGCAGTATTTT.

The CDR3 reads CASRDVAGARETQYF. The CDR3 nucleotides read TGTGCCAGCAGGGATGTAGCGGGGGCGCGGGAGACCCAGTACTTC. The chain links TRBV6-5 to TRBJ2-5, with 9 bases lining up with TRBD2. The junction had 10 bases not matched to a gene; V was cut back by 6 bases and J by 5 bases. This CDR3 has 15 residues. Germline loops: CDR1 MNHEY, CDR2 SVGAGI.

This rearrangement joins TRBV7-9 to TRBJ2-2; the D call may be TRBD1 or TRBD2 (5 bases each). The CDR3 runs to 14 residues. The germline V gene has CDR1 SEHNR and CDR2 FQNEAQ (reference sequence). Trimming cost V 6 bases and J 3 bases, with 11 bases left between them. The CDR3 protein is CASSSGPDTGELFF. DNA for the CDR3: TGTGCCAGCAGTTCGGGACCCGACACCGGGGAGCTGTTTTTT.

This chain links TRBV19 with TRBJ2-5; 8 positions agree with TRBD2. The ends lost 3 bases at V and 5 bases at J; junction bases unmatched: 11. Germline-derived CDR1 and CDR2 are LNHDA and SQIVND (reference sequence). This CDR3 has 16 residues. The CDR3 region has the DNA TGTGCCAGTAGTATGAAGCAGCGGGAGATTCGGGAGACCCAGTACTTC. Protein sequence: CASSMKQREIRETQYF.

V usage is TRBV7-6 and J usage is TRBJ2-5; D might be TRBD1 (5 bases). Germline V lookup: CDR1 SGHVS, CDR2 FNYEAQ. The CDR3 has 15 residues. Deletions cut 1 base from V and 1 base from J, with 10 bases between. CDR3 DNA sequence: TGTGCCAGCAGCTTAGGTGGCAGGGTCCAAGAGACCCAGTACTTC. Its translation is CASSLGGRVQETQYF.

The J gene is TRBJ2-2, the V gene TRBV28, with TRBD2 matching 8 bases. Trimming removed 7 bases from V and 2 bases from J; junction bases left unmatched: 3. Germline V gives CDR1 MDHEN, CDR2 SYDVKM. The CDR3 contains 14 residues. The CDR3 coding sequence is TGTGCCAGCAAACTAGCGGAAAACACCGGGGAGCTGTTTTTT. Protein sequence: CASKLAENTGELFF. Based on the CDR3 plus reference TRBV28 and TRBJ2-2, the full variable domain is DVKVTQSSRYLVKRTGEKVFLECVQDMDHENMFWYRQDPGLGLRLIYFSYDVKMKEKGDIPEGYSVSREKKERFSLILESASTNQTSMYLCASKLAENTGELFFGEGSRLTVL.

J is TRBJ2-7 and V is TRBV9, with D perhaps TRBD1 or TRBD2 (5 bases each). The germline gives CDR1 SGDLS, CDR2 YYNGEE. Between the trimmed V and J ends, which lost 4 bases and 0 bases, there was a span of 11 bases. This CDR3 contains 14 residues. The CDR3 DNA reads as TGTGCCAGCAGCTCCGCCGGGACCTCCTACGAGCAGTACTTC. Translation gives CASSSAGTSYEQYF.

Turning to this clone: The same CDR3 can be traced to other DNA sequences in this sample. The chain carries TRBV11-2 and TRBJ2-7; D might be TRBD1 or TRBD2, each matching 5 bases. CDR3 size: 15 residues. V was cut by 1 base and J by 2 bases, with 12 bases left in between. Per germline, CDR1 SGHAT and CDR2 FQNNGV. CDR3 region: CASSLGAGSPYEQYF. The CDR3 coding sequence is TGTGCCAGCAGCTTAGGAGCAGGGAGCCCCTACGAGCAGTACTTC.

J is TRBJ2-7 and V is TRBV5-4, with 8 bases that match TRBD2. V was pared by 1 base and J by 2 bases, with 11 bases of the junction left unmatched. This CDR3 spans 17 amino acids. Germline loops: CDR1 SGHNT, CDR2 YYREEE (reference sequence). The CDR3 region is CASSLKRERGGTYEQYF. The CDR3, as DNA: TGTGCCAGCAGCTTGAAGCGGGAGCGCGGGGGGACCTACGAGCAGTACTTC. The entire variable domain, with the rest obtained from reference TRBV5-4 and TRBJ2-7, is as follows: ETGVTQSPTHLIKTRGQQVTLRCSSQSGHNTVSWYQQALGQGPQFIFQYYREEENGRGNFPPRFSGLQFPNYSSELNVNALELDDSALYLCASSLKRERGGTYEQYFGPGTRLTVT.

The rearrangement joins TRBV18 to TRBJ2-7; D is ambiguous. V was shortened by 5 bases and J by 5 bases, with 10 bases between the two germline ends. The germline gives CDR1 KGHSH, CDR2 LQKENI. The CDR3 has 12 residues. The CDR3 nucleotides read TGTGCCAGCTCAACAAGACGGGACGAGCAGTACTTC. Translating gives CASSTRRDEQYF.

The chain combines TRBV5-1 with TRBJ2-7, with 7 bases that match TRBD2. Germline-derived CDR1 and CDR2 are SGHRS and YFSETQ. CDR3 length: 15 residues. V lost 6 bases and J lost 4; bases outside the gene matches: 13. The CDR3 spells CASMAWEGEGYEQYF. The CDR3 nucleotides are TGCGCCAGCATGGCATGGGAGGGAGAGGGGTACGAGCAGTACTTC.

The chain links TRBV28 to TRBJ1-5; D remains ambiguous. Germline CDR1 and CDR2: MDHEN and SYDVKM. V lost 3 bases to trimming and J lost 5 bases, with 11 bases between them. The CDR3 length is 14 residues. The CDR3 DNA follows: TGTGCCAGCAGTTTTCAGCGTGTACATCAGCCCCAGCATTTT. The encoded protein is CASSFQRVHQPQHF.

The V and J genes are TRBV5-1 and TRBJ2-2, with TRBD2 matching over 14 bases. The CDR3 sequence is 20 residues long. The junction had 13 bases not matched to a gene; V was cut back by 2 bases and J by 4 bases. Germline loops: CDR1 SGHRS, CDR2 YFSETQ. For the CDR3, the DNA is TGCGCCAGCAGCTTCCCGGGACTAGCGGGAGCCCCGGGAGGCACCGGGGAGCTGTTTTTT. As protein: CASSFPGLAGAPGGTGELFF.

The chain combines TRBV7-3 with TRBJ2-7; 7 nucleotides agree with TRBD2. CDR1 SGHTA and CDR2 FQGTGA come from the germline V gene. With 0 bases clipped from V and 5 bases from J, the junction kept 7 bases outside the gene matches. The CDR3 runs to 15 residues. CDR3 in amino acids: CASSLTGGSRHEQYF. CDR3 sequence (DNA): TGTGCCAGCAGCTTAACAGGCGGGAGTCGCCACGAGCAGTACTTC.

The chain recombines TRBV5-6 with TRBJ2-3; D remains ambiguous. CDR1 and CDR2 (germline): SGHDT, YYEEEE. Trimming shortened V by 4 bases and J by 2 bases, and 11 bases separated the two germline ends. CDR3 length: 14 residues. CDR3 sequence (DNA): TGTGCCAGCAGCCCCGGTGGATTCACAGATACGCAGTATTTT. Its translation: CASSPGGFTDTQYF.

With respect to this clone: The sample contains more than one DNA sequence encoding this CDR3. The chain couples TRBV27 to TRBJ1-1; D uncertain. The CDR3 has 14 amino acids. V gave up 1 base and J gave up 1 base, with 7 bases separating them. CDR1 and CDR2 (germline): MNHEY, SMNVEV (reference sequence). The CDR3 nucleotides read TGTGCCAGCAGTTTATGGCCGGCGAACACTGAAGCTTTCTTT. Its protein product is CASSLWPANTEAFF.

The table lists this clone with a few counts. This rearrangement joins TRBV7-9 to TRBJ1-5; D not certain. The CDR3 loop spans 14 amino acids. Between the trimmed V and J ends, which lost 5 bases and 8 bases, there was a span of 16 bases. Germline V lookup: CDR1 SEHNR, CDR2 FQNEAQ (reference sequence). The CDR3: CASSGTGPREPQHF. For the CDR3, the DNA is TGTGCCAGCAGCGGAACCGGGCCCCGGGAGCCCCAGCATTTT. The variable domain in full, with the rest retrieved from reference TRBV7-9 and TRBJ1-5, is DTGVSQNPRHKITKRGQNVTFRCDPISEHNRLYWYRQTLGQGPEFLTYFQNEAQLEKSRLLSDRFSAERPKGSFSTLEIQRTEQGDSAMYLCASSGTGPREPQHFGDGTRLSIL.

This clone was seen once. The rearrangement links TRBV27 to TRBJ2-7; 10 nucleotides match TRBD1. CDR1 MNHEY and CDR2 SMNVEV come from the germline V gene (reference sequence). The CDR3 has 15 amino acids. The trim removed 5 bases at V and 5 bases at J, leaving 9 bases unmatched. As DNA, the CDR3 is TGTGCCAGCAGTACTTGGACAGGGGGAGGCGACGAGCAGTACTTC. Encoded protein: CASSTWTGGGDEQYF.

The chain joins TRBV7-9 to TRBJ2-3, with 7 bases that match TRBD2. Germline V gene data show CDR1 as SEHNR and CDR2 as FQNEAQ (reference sequence). After removal of 3 bases from V and 4 bases from J, the junction contained 1 base not matched to a gene. The CDR3 totals 13 residues. Here the CDR3 DNA reads TGTGCCAGCAGCTTGACTAGCTCAGATACGCAGTATTTT. As protein: CASSLTSSDTQYF.

This rearrangement joins TRBV4-3 to TRBJ2-2; D call uncertain. Between the trimmed V and J ends, which lost 3 bases and 3 bases, there was a span of 14 bases. The CDR3 extends over 16 amino acids. Germline loops: CDR1 LGHNA, CDR2 YSLEER. CDR3 coding DNA: TGCGCCAGCAGCCAGACCCTCGTAAGGGACACCGGGGAGCTGTTTTTT. This gives the protein CASSQTLVRDTGELFF.

The V call is TRBV27, the J call TRBJ2-1, with TRBD2 identical over 8 bases. V shed 8 bases, J shed 4 bases, and the junction held 10 bases outside the gene matches. The CDR3 consists of 15 residues. Germline V gives CDR1 MNHEY, CDR2 SMNVEV (reference sequence). This CDR3 is CASESSGRSYNEQFF. In DNA, the CDR3 is TGTGCCAGCGAGTCAAGCGGGAGATCTTACAATGAGCAGTTCTTC.

This chain links TRBV10-3 with TRBJ1-2, with a possible D match to TRBD1 (6 bases). The V gene's germline CDR1 is ENHRY and CDR2 SYGVKD. Between the trimmed V and J ends, which lost 8 bases and 3 bases, there was a span of 16 bases. This CDR3 has 14 amino acids. The CDR3 loop is CAIPTGGLDYGYTF. The CDR3 coding sequence is TGTGCCATCCCAACGGGGGGGCTGGACTATGGCTACACCTTC.

The V and J genes are TRBV4-1 and TRBJ1-2; D unclear. The germline gives CDR1 MGHRA, CDR2 YSYEKL. V lost 1 base and J lost 0, with 27 bases in between. The CDR3 has 21 residues. CDR3 amino acids: CASSQVRFDVSPGSSNYGYTF. The CDR3 nucleotides are TGCGCCAGCAGCCAAGTTAGGTTTGATGTCTCACCGGGGTCCTCTAACTATGGCTACACCTTC.

The chain is built from TRBV4-1 and TRBJ2-2; 7 positions agree with TRBD1. The CDR3 spans 15 residues. The germline CDR1 and CDR2 sequences are MGHRA and YSYEKL. V shed 5 bases, J shed 5 bases, and the junction held 8 bases outside the gene matches. The CDR3, as DNA: TGCGCCAGCAGCAGACCAGGGGGATCAACCGGGGAGCTGTTTTTT. Amino acids: CASSRPGGSTGELFF.

J is TRBJ2-1 and V is TRBV7-8; TRBD2 matches 7 bases. The CDR3 is 15 amino acids. Germline trimming cut 5 bases from V and 2 bases from J; bases unmatched to any gene: 6. The germline V gene has CDR1 SGHVS and CDR2 FQNEAQ. The CDR3 coding sequence is TGTGCCAGCAGCCCCAGCGGGAAACCCTACAATGAGCAGTTCTTC. This encodes CASSPSGKPYNEQFF.

This chain links TRBV28 with TRBJ1-5; 8 positions match TRBD1. Germline CDR1 and CDR2: MDHEN and SYDVKM. V was clipped by 6 bases and J by 0 bases; unmatched bases: 10. The CDR3 totals 17 residues. For the CDR3, the DNA is TGTGCCAGCAGCCCGGACAGGGAGGGTTATAGCAATCAGCCCCAGCATTTT. This sequence encodes CASSPDREGYSNQPQHF. Full variable domain (missing parts from reference TRBV28 and TRBJ1-5): DVKVTQSSRYLVKRTGEKVFLECVQDMDHENMFWYRQDPGLGLRLIYFSYDVKMKEKGDIPEGYSVSREKKERFSLILESASTNQTSMYLCASSPDREGYSNQPQHFGDGTRLSIL.

Notes on this clone: This CDR3 is also generated by other DNA sequences in the sample. The chain employs TRBV5-6 and TRBJ1-1; D is possibly TRBD1 (6 bases). The length of the CDR3 is 14 residues. The germline V gene encodes CDR1 SGHDT and CDR2 YYEEEE. With 1 base removed from V and 4 bases from J, the gap between germline ends came to 11 bases. This CDR3 reads CASSLTSRGTEAFF. The CDR3 coding sequence is TGTGCCAGCAGCTTGACTTCCAGGGGCACTGAAGCTTTCTTT. Supplemented by reference TRBV5-6 and TRBJ1-1, the full variable domain reads DAGVTQSPTHLIKTRGQQVTLRCSPKSGHDTVSWYQQALGQGPQFIFQYYEEEERQRGNFPDRFSGHQFPNYSSELNVNALLLGDSALYLCASSLTSRGTEAFFGQGTRLTVV.

Of note for this clone: Different DNA sequences within this sample yield the same CDR3. The chain recombines TRBV7-9 with TRBJ2-3, with TRBD2 matching 12 bases. Germline V gene sequence: CDR1 SEHNR, CDR2 FQNEAQ (reference sequence). This CDR3 has 17 amino acids. V was pared by 1 base and J by 0 bases, with 2 bases of the junction left unmatched. CDR3 region: CASSLGGTSGSTDTQYF. The CDR3 coding sequence is TGTGCCAGCAGCTTAGGTGGGACTAGCGGGAGCACAGATACGCAGTATTTT.

The V and J genes are TRBV2 and TRBJ2-7, with TRBD1 identical over 10 bases. The CDR3 sequence is 14 residues long. The germline CDR1 and CDR2 sequences are SNHLY and FYNNEI. Trimming took 9 bases from V and 5 from J; bases not matched to a gene: 10. This CDR3 reads CARTGTGDYNEQYF. CDR3 nucleotide sequence: TGTGCCAGGACCGGGACAGGGGATTATAACGAGCAGTACTTC.